The source of this T cell receptor beta chain is a study of blood T cell repertoires in COVID-19 (dated by TCRdb to about 2020). Background on the whole study: Samples covering the acute and convalescent phases of COVID-19 were provided by collaborators in the United States, Italy and Spain. The prospective study material was composed of cDNA or gDNA derived from T cells, B-cell-depleted T cells, or PBMCs. Subjects who had been exposed to COVID-19, were actively infected with it, or had recovered from it provided the deeply sampled blood TCRbeta repertoires that made up the dataset. The repertoires were released in a freely available public database intended as a resource for research on the immune response to SARS-CoV-2. Samples came from the ongoing ImmuneRACE study (first 160 participants) plus 1,254 subjects from 6 global collaborators. The sample metadata nearly always contained a de-identified subject ID, COVID-19 status, age in years and sex. Where HLA class I and class II types were available, the types were taken from metadata supplied by the sample provider, not from assay-based typing.

Whole blood was collected in K2EDTA tubes by collaborating institutions according to the institutions' own protocols. For TCRbeta analysis, collaborators shipped samples in one of three forms: frozen whole blood, isolated PBMCs, or DNA extracted from either of those sample types. As regards this clone: Its antigen target is currently unknown. Base qualities are missing; no much larger clone stands one base away.

The CDR3, cysteine through phenylalanine, is 16 amino acids long. The kept DNA is CDR3 alone, 48 bases in frame from the first base. CDR1 and CDR2, looked up from the germline V gene, are MNHEY and SVGEGT. V lost 5 bases and J lost 4 bases, and the count of bases not matched to a germline gene is 10. Study-level results and caveats: The quantity of clinical and demographic metadata differed by source and by participant and was supplied without curation.

The immunoSEQ Assay, a bias-controlled multiplex PCR, was used to amplify TCRbeta CDR3 regions from genomic DNA. The published analysis was carried out like this. The number of nucleated cells in each sample was estimated from the amplification of reference gene primers within the assay. Sequence reads were collapsed and filtered to measure the absolute abundance of every unique TCRbeta CDR3 rearrangement. Productive Simpson clonality was computed per sample as the square root of Simpson's diversity index over productive rearrangements. TCRdb re-hosts the immuneACCESS table, in-frame sequences only. Its copies lack some clones; in the studies checked, an unresolved V gene accounts for under half of them, and the cause for the rest is not known. V and J calls and clone size are copied from that table; D and trimming were computed from the DNA. The sample table lists roughly 250,000 clones, 81% of them with a count of one. The ten largest clones add up to around 3.2% of the sample.

The V and J genes are TRBV6-2 or TRBV6-3 and TRBJ2-5; TRBD2 matches 10 bases in the middle. The source is a woman in her sixties with active or convalescent COVID-19. The material sequenced was peripheral blood. The CDR3 here reads CASSNLGVAGGETQYF. Read as DNA, the sequence is TGTGCCAGCAGTAATCTAGGGGTAGCGGGGGGAGAGACCCAGTACTTC.